Following are 25 T cell receptor beta chains from one sample sequenced in a study of blood T cell repertoires in COVID-19. Assay used: immunoSEQ multiplex PCR; TCRdb lists only in-frame clones, some missing. The data hold around 450,000 clones, with around 89% observed a single time. Material for sequencing was peripheral blood. The receptors stem from a woman aged 25 to 39 with acute or convalescent COVID-19.

This chain links TRBV2 with TRBJ1-1, with 8 bases identical to TRBD1. Unmatched junction bases numbered 1, after V lost 4 bases and J lost 3 bases. Germline lookup yields CDR1 SNHLY and CDR2 FYNNEI. The CDR3 runs to 13 residues. The CDR3 loop is CASSVDRDTEAFF. The CDR3 DNA is TGTGCCAGCAGTGTGGACAGGGACACTGAAGCTTTCTTT.

The CDR3 is CAISDQGYEQYF. In nucleotides, the CDR3 is TGTGCCATCAGTGATCAGGGCTACGAGCAGTACTTC. This chain connects TRBV10-3 to TRBJ2-7, with D tentatively TRBD1 (5 bases). CDR3 length: 12 amino acids. Germline assignment: CDR1 ENHRY and CDR2 SYGVKD. Trimming shortened V by 3 bases and J by 3 bases, and 6 bases separated the two germline ends.

Only a few counts were recorded for this clone. The V and J genes are TRBV9 and TRBJ2-2, with D possibly being TRBD1 (6 bases). Trimming took 4 bases from V and 6 from J, leaving 13 bases between them. This CDR3 has 14 amino acids. The germline V gene encodes CDR1 SGDLS and CDR2 YYNGEE. The CDR3 DNA sequence: TGTGCCAGCAGCAGACCAACAGGGTCCGGGGAGCTGTTTTTT. It codes for CASSRPTGSGELFF.

Only one count was recorded for this clone. The chain recombines TRBV15 with TRBJ2-7; 7 bases map to TRBD2. The CDR3 is 15 amino acids. The V and J ends lost 1 base and 5 bases, in that order; junction bases with no gene match: 8. Germline V gives CDR1 LNHNV, CDR2 YYDKDF (reference sequence). In nucleotides, the CDR3 is TGTGCCACCAGCAGAGGGTTGGCGGGGGACGACGAGCAGTACTTC. It encodes CATSRGLAGDDEQYF. Drawing the rest from reference TRBV15 and TRBJ2-7, the complete variable domain is DAMVIQNPRYQVTQFGKPVTLSCSQTLNHNVMYWYQQKSSQAPKLLFHYYDKDFNNEADTPDNFQSRRPNTSFCFLDIRSPGLGDTAMYLCATSRGLAGDDEQYFGPGTRLTVT.

The rearrangement links TRBV20-1 to TRBJ1-1; no clear D gene. The ends were cut back, 3 bases at V and 13 bases at J, with 12 bases in the middle. In germline, CDR1 is DFQATT, CDR2 SNEGSKA (reference sequence). This CDR3 spans 10 amino acids. In DNA form, the CDR3 reads TGCAGTGCTAGGCAGGTCCTGGATTTCTTT. Translation gives CSARQVLDFF.

The V gene is TRBV5-6, the J gene TRBJ1-6, with D possibly TRBD1 on 6 matching bases. The germline gives CDR1 SGHDT, CDR2 YYEEEE. The V end lost 6 bases, the J end lost 1 base, and 11 bases lay between the germline ends. The length of the CDR3 is 15 residues. CDR3 in amino acids: CASTTGRSYNSPLHF. DNA of the CDR3: TGTGCCAGCACAACAGGGCGATCCTATAATTCACCCCTCCACTTT. Using reference TRBV5-6 and TRBJ1-6 for the parts outside the CDR3, the full variable domain is DAGVTQSPTHLIKTRGQQVTLRCSPKSGHDTVSWYQQALGQGPQFIFQYYEEEERQRGNFPDRFSGHQFPNYSSELNVNALLLGDSALYLCASTTGRSYNSPLHFGNGTRLTVT.

This clone was picked up one time. The chain recombines TRBV10-1 with TRBJ2-1, with 9 bases identical to TRBD1. V was pared by 8 bases and J by 6 bases, with 8 bases of the junction left unmatched. The CDR3 is made up of 14 amino acids. CDR1 and CDR2 (germline): WNHNN, SYGVQD (reference sequence). Here the CDR3 reads CASSPGQGSNEQFF. DNA for the CDR3: TGCGCCAGCTCACCGGGACAGGGCAGCAATGAGCAGTTCTTC.

The chain employs TRBV7-9 and TRBJ1-2, with D possibly TRBD1 on 5 matching bases. Germline V gene lookup returns CDR1 SEHNR and CDR2 FQNEAQ (reference sequence). The V end was cut by 5 bases, the J end by 3 bases, with 13 bases between. The CDR3 covers 14 residues. CDR3 DNA sequence: TGTGCCAGCAGCCCGAGGGACTCGGACTATGGCTACACCTTC. This gives the protein CASSPRDSDYGYTF.

In its sample, this clone was seen once. The chain has TRBV3-1 (or the pseudogene TRBV3-2) and TRBJ1-1, with D maybe TRBD1 (5 bases). The CDR3 length is 13 residues. The germline V gene encodes CDR1 LGHDT and CDR2 YNNKEL (reference sequence). With 3 bases removed from V and 6 bases from J, the gap between germline ends came to 11 bases. This CDR3 is CASSQAGFAEAFF. CDR3 DNA sequence: TGTGCCAGCAGCCAGGCAGGGTTCGCTGAAGCTTTCTTT.

This clone was seen only a few times. The chain combines TRBV13 with TRBJ2-7; maybe TRBD1 (6 bases). Deletions cut 0 bases from V and 3 bases from J, with 15 bases between. Germline CDR1 and CDR2: PRHDT and FYEKMQ (reference sequence). The CDR3 length is 16 residues. In DNA form, the CDR3 reads TGTGCCAGCAGCTTAGGCTCGGTAGGGGGATACTACGAGCAGTACTTC. Encoded protein: CASSLGSVGGYYEQYF.

This chain connects TRBV5-1 to TRBJ2-6; the D is unclear. The germline V gene has CDR1 SGHRS and CDR2 YFSETQ. The V and J ends lost 3 bases and 3 bases respectively, with 10 bases between them. There are 15 residues in the CDR3. The CDR3 DNA sequence: TGCGCCAGCAGCTCTACTTTCAATGGGGCCAACGTCCTGACTTTC. Its translation: CASSSTFNGANVLTF.

The chain combines TRBV6-1 with TRBJ1-5, with D unresolved. This CDR3 is 14 amino acids long. Trimming cost V 0 bases and J 4 bases, with 7 bases left between them. Germline V lookup: CDR1 MNHNS, CDR2 SASEGT. The CDR3 loop is CASSEALTNQPQHF. The CDR3 DNA reads TGTGCCAGCAGTGAAGCGTTGACAAATCAGCCCCAGCATTTT.

The chain links TRBV4-1 to TRBJ1-5; 7 bases agree with TRBD1. The CDR3 is 16 residues long. CDR1 is MGHRA and CDR2 is YSYEKL in the germline V gene. J was trimmed by 6 bases and V by 4 bases; bases with no gene match: 12. The CDR3 DNA sequence: TGCGCCAGCAGCCGAAGCGTGACTAGGGGGCCTCAGCCCCAGCATTTT. Translated, it gives CASSRSVTRGPQPQHF.

The chain carries TRBV4-2 and TRBJ2-7; TRBD2 agrees at 8 bases. CDR3 size: 15 residues. Germline CDR1 is LGHNA and CDR2 is YNFKEQ. The junction had 6 bases not matched to a gene; V was cut back by 4 bases and J by 1 base. In DNA, the CDR3 is TGTGCCAGCAGCCGGGCGGGGGGTGATTCCTACGAGCAGTACTTC. Translating it yields CASSRAGGDSYEQYF.

J is TRBJ1-2 and V is TRBV14; D unclear. Germline CDR1 and CDR2: SGHDN and FVKESK. Trimming removed 2 bases from V and 8 bases from J, with 15 bases in between. CDR3 length: 14 amino acids. The CDR3 spells CASSQHLAGQGYTF. Written as DNA, the CDR3 is TGTGCCAGCAGCCAACATCTCGCAGGTCAAGGCTACACCTTC.

The chain's CDR3 is CASSYQGSTEAFF. The CDR3 nucleotides read TGTGCCAGCAGTTACCAGGGTAGCACTGAAGCTTTCTTT. This rearrangement joins TRBV6-5 to TRBJ1-1, with D tentatively TRBD1 (5 bases). V shed 2 bases and J shed 4 bases, with 8 bases lying between them. This CDR3 has 13 residues. Germline CDR1 MNHEY, CDR2 SVGAGI.

This rearrangement joins TRBV28 to TRBJ1-1; D unclear. Per germline, CDR1 MDHEN and CDR2 SYDVKM. Trimming removed 6 bases at V and 4 bases at J, with 15 bases between. The CDR3 runs to 14 residues. In DNA form, the CDR3 reads TGTGCCAGCAGCCGCCGCAGGCGGGGCACTGAAGCTTTCTTT. Protein: CASSRRRRGTEAFF.

CDR3 loop: CSGVTGAGGTEAFF. CDR3 coding DNA: TGCAGCGGGGTCACAGGGGCTGGGGGCACTGAAGCTTTCTTT. This chain connects TRBV29-1 to TRBJ1-1; 7 bases match TRBD1. Trimming cost V 7 bases and J 4 bases; bases outside gene matches: 12. The CDR3 has 14 amino acids. The germline V gene has CDR1 SQVTM and CDR2 ANQGSEA.

The chain carries TRBV7-8 and TRBJ1-5; 11 bases line up with TRBD1. The CDR3 contains 16 residues. The ends lost 5 bases at V and 6 bases at J; junction bases unmatched: 9. CDR1 and CDR2 from the germline V gene are SGHVS and FQNEAQ. DNA of the CDR3: TGTGCCAGCAGCAAGGGCGGGGGACAGGGGGGTCAGCCCCAGCATTTT. Its translation is CASSKGGGQGGQPQHF.

This clone was counted between two and nine times. CDR3 loop: CASSVGLAGGSGSRDTQYF. CDR3 in DNA: TGTGCCAGCAGCGTAGGGCTAGCGGGGGGGTCCGGATCGAGAGATACGCAGTATTTT. The chain carries TRBV9 and TRBJ2-3, with 12 bases that match TRBD2. Germline V gives CDR1 SGDLS, CDR2 YYNGEE. There are 19 residues in the CDR3. V lost 0 bases and J lost 5; bases outside the gene matches: 13.

The rearrangement uses TRBV4-1 and TRBJ1-1; D is undetermined. Germline-derived CDR1 and CDR2 are MGHRA and YSYEKL. The CDR3 covers 15 residues. Trimming stripped 0 bases from V and 4 bases from J, with 12 bases between. The CDR3 is CASSQEAREVTEAFF. The CDR3 region has the DNA TGCGCCAGCAGCCAAGAAGCGAGGGAGGTCACTGAAGCTTTCTTT.

V gene TRBV5-8 combines with J gene TRBJ1-1; TRBD1 agrees at 8 bases. The CDR3 totals 14 residues. Unmatched junction bases numbered 3, after V lost 3 bases and J lost 2 bases. Looked up from germline, CDR1 is SGHTS and CDR2 is YDEGEE. CDR3 bases: TGTGCCAGCAGCTACGGACAGGGCAACACTGAAGCTTTCTTT. It yields the protein CASSYGQGNTEAFF.

This clone showed up just once. DNA of the CDR3: TGTGCCAGCAGTTTATCGGTTTCCTATGGCTACACCTTC. Protein product: CASSLSVSYGYTF. V and J are TRBV12-3 or TRBV12-4 and TRBJ1-2; D unresolved. The CDR3 is made up of 13 amino acids. Trimming shortened V by 2 bases and J by 4 bases, and 8 bases separated the two germline ends.

This rearrangement joins TRBV9 to TRBJ2-7; possible D gene TRBD1, 6 bases. The CDR3 extends over 15 amino acids. V was clipped by 2 bases and J by 2 bases, with 14 bases between them. Germline V gene sequence: CDR1 SGDLS, CDR2 YYNGEE. CDR3: CASSVGTTPTYEQYF. The CDR3, as DNA: TGTGCCAGCAGCGTGGGGACAACACCTACCTACGAGCAGTACTTC.

This chain joins TRBV9 and TRBJ1-1; D is unclear. V was trimmed by 4 bases and J by 7 bases, leaving 14 bases between them. Germline assignment: CDR1 SGDLS and CDR2 YYNGEE. The CDR3 spans 13 residues. The chain's CDR3 is CASSSYSKSEAFF. The CDR3 nucleotides read TGTGCCAGCAGCTCGTACTCGAAGAGTGAAGCTTTCTTT.